A single sample gave rise to the 8 T cell receptor beta chains below, sequenced in a study of early T cells in non-severe SARS-CoV-2 infection. In TCRdb, the 5' RACE reads were re-called with MiXCR into one record per CDR3 protein. Here the sample spans more than 65,000 distinct CDR3 sequences, about 13% being singletons. Sequencing was carried out using whole blood. The receptors originated from an adult who was a healthcare worker with PCR-confirmed SARS-CoV-2 infection or an uninfected control (not recorded which).

J is TRBJ2-5 and V is TRBV29-1; D is unclear. Looked up from germline, CDR1 is SQVTM and CDR2 is ANQGSEA. The CDR3 extends over 14 amino acids. V lost 7 bases and J 1 base, leaving 16 bases between the germline ends. CDR3: CSASVGQTQETQYF. CDR3 DNA sequence: TGCAGCGCCTCTGTCGGCCAGACCCAAGAGACCCAGTACTTC.

In this sample, this clonotype turned up a few times. The chain combines TRBV5-1 with TRBJ2-6; D might be TRBD1 (6 bases). CDR1 SGHRS and CDR2 YFSETQ come from the germline V gene. The CDR3 contains 14 residues. V lost 5 bases to trimming and J lost 1 base, with 7 bases between them. The CDR3 DNA reads TGCGCCAGCAGGGACAGTTCTGGGGCCAACGTCCTGACTTTC. Translation: CASRDSSGANVLTF.

The J gene is TRBJ1-1, the V gene TRBV7-6; the D is unclear. The CDR3 spans 15 residues. The V gene lost 5 bases and the J gene lost 5 bases, with 18 bases spanning the gap. Germline V gene sequence: CDR1 SGHVS, CDR2 FNYEAQ. In nucleotides, the CDR3 is TGTGCCAGCAGCGGAAGACAAGGAATTGTGACTGAAGCTTTCTTT. It specifies CASSGRQGIVTEAFF.

This clonotype occurred a few times. This chain joins TRBV11-3 and TRBJ2-7; TRBD1 agrees at 8 bases. The CDR3 is 15 residues long. Germline V gives CDR1 SGHNT, CDR2 YENEEA. The V gene end was trimmed by 1 base and the J gene end by 3 bases; junction bases not matched to a gene: 5. The CDR3 DNA sequence: TGTGCCAGCAGCTTAGGCAGGGGGCGAGACTACGAGCAGTACTTC. The encoded protein is CASSLGRGRDYEQYF. The full variable domain, completed using reference TRBV11-3 and TRBJ2-7, is EAGVVQSPRYKIIEKKQPVAFWCNPISGHNTLYWYLQNLGQGPELLIRYENEEAVDDSQLPKDRFSAERLKGVDSTLKIQPAELGDSAVYLCASSLGRGRDYEQYFGPGTRLTVT.

This clonotype showed up just a few times. The chain carries TRBV19 and TRBJ2-7; 8 bases line up with TRBD1. The CDR3 length is 15 residues. Trimming cost V 6 bases and J 2 bases; bases outside gene matches: 9. In germline, CDR1 is LNHDA, CDR2 SQIVND (reference sequence). The CDR3 DNA is TGTGCCAGTAGCGACAGGGGCCAAGCAACCTACGAGCAGTACTTC. This sequence encodes CASSDRGQATYEQYF.

This clonotype was counted between two and nine times. The rearrangement joins TRBV20-1 to TRBJ1-2; D might be TRBD1 (5 bases). Deletions cut 5 bases from V and 4 bases from J, with 11 bases between. The CDR3 has 12 residues. Germline CDR1 and CDR2: DFQATT and SNEGSKA (reference sequence). The CDR3: CSAPTDFYGYTF. The CDR3 DNA reads TGCAGTGCTCCGACAGACTTCTATGGCTACACCTTC.

The V call is TRBV5-1, the J call TRBJ2-7; D uncertain. Germline loops: CDR1 SGHRS, CDR2 YFSETQ. V gave up 1 base and J gave up 6 bases, with 11 bases separating them. The CDR3 runs to 13 residues. The CDR3 region has the DNA TGCGCCAGCAGCTTGTTTGGCCAGGCCGAGCAGTACTTC. This encodes CASSLFGQAEQYF.

Only a few counts were recorded for this clonotype. The rearrangement joins TRBV7-8 to TRBJ2-3; D unresolved. The CDR3 consists of 14 residues. Deletions cut 10 bases from V and 0 bases from J, with 14 bases between. Germline V gives CDR1 SGHVS, CDR2 FQNEAQ. The CDR3 DNA follows: TGTGCCAACACCCTGATGTATAGCACAGATACGCAGTATTTT. Encoded protein: CANTLMYSTDTQYF.